This T cell receptor (beta chain) is from a study of blood T cell repertoires in COVID-19 (TCRdb year 2020). A note on the overall study: Samples covering the acute and convalescent phases of COVID-19 were provided by collaborators in the United States, Italy and Spain. The prospective study material was composed of cDNA or gDNA derived from T cells, B-cell-depleted T cells, or PBMCs. The dataset comprised deeply sampled blood TCRbeta repertoires from subjects exposed to, actively infected with, or recovered from COVID-19. The repertoires were released in a freely available public database meant as a resource for research on the immune response to SARS-CoV-2. The samples were drawn from two sources: the first 160 participants of the ongoing ImmuneRACE study, and 950 to 1,500 subjects contributed by 6 global collaborators. Sample metadata almost always included a de-identified subject ID, COVID-19 status, age in years and sex. Where HLA class I and class II types were available, the types were taken from metadata supplied by the sample provider, not from assay-based typing.

Collaborating institutions collected whole blood in K2EDTA tubes following their own protocols. For TCRbeta analysis, collaborator samples were shipped as frozen whole blood, as isolated PBMCs, or as DNA extracted from either sample type. TCRbeta CDR3 regions were amplified from genomic DNA by means of the immunoSEQ Assay, a bias-controlled multiplex PCR. Per the original workflow: The number of nucleated cells in each sample was estimated from the amplification of reference gene primers within the assay. To quantify the absolute abundance of each unique TCRbeta CDR3 rearrangement, sequence reads were collapsed and filtered. For each sample, productive Simpson clonality was calculated by taking the square root of Simpson's diversity index across productive rearrangements. The table was pulled from immuneACCESS by TCRdb, which kept in-frame rearrangements only. Such tables lose some clones; where checked, under half of the loss comes from unresolved V genes, and the rest has no known cause. V, J and clone size reflect that table, while D and trimming were determined from the DNA. The sample table lists 20,000 to 25,000 clones, 80% to 90% of them with a count of one. Of the sample, roughly a tenth falls within the top ten clones.

From its cysteine to its phenylalanine, the CDR3 spans 17 amino acids. The only DNA kept is the CDR3, 51 bases in frame from the first base. From the germline V gene, CDR1 is MDHEN and CDR2 is SYDVKM. For this chain, trimming is 4 bases at the V end and 13 bases at the J end, and the number of junction bases without a gene match is 22. Beyond this particular receptor, the publication reports: The amount of clinical and demographic metadata varied by source and participant and was provided uncurated.

Remarks on this clone: Which antigen it targets is not known. No base-level quality is on record; no much larger clone is a single base apart.

Recombination connected TRBV28 to TRBJ2-1; 7 junctional bases match TRBD2. The material sequenced was peripheral blood. This receptor was taken from a man between 65 and 85 years old with acute or convalescent COVID-19. The sequenced DNA: TGTGCCAGCAGTTCTTCACCCGGGTTCGGGGGGTTTGACTCTCAGTTCTTC. Translated, this is CASSSSPGFGGFDSQFF.